The clone carrying this T cell receptor (beta chain) was seen a single time. Its antigen is unidentified. RNA in amounts of about 0.5 to 1 ug was reverse transcribed with random hexamers. Amplification of the TCR beta CDR3 was carried out by immunoSEQ multiplex PCR, which spanned a total of 54 Vbeta and 13 Jbeta segments. Using its own MiXCR run on the immunoSEQ multiplex PCR reads, TCRdb lists one record per CDR3 protein. The sample includes 180,000 or so distinct CDR3 sequences, about 95% of them seen just once. The sample comes from a study of CD8 T cells in Susac syndrome. Study-level points and caveats: The study conceded that its TCR sequencing and HLA analysis involved relatively few individuals.

CD8+ and CD4+ T cells circulating in blood were sequenced for TCR beta. Negative isolation was used for CD8+ and CD4+ T cells, and FACS enrichment was applied to TEMRA cells. V lost 3 bases, J lost 5 bases, and 7 bases lay in between. CDR1 and CDR2 from the germline V gene are KGHDR and SFDVKD. The CDR3 loop spans 13 amino acids. This TCR was sampled from a human donor with multiple sclerosis. This chain joins TRBV24-1 and TRBJ2-1; D call uncertain. Sequencing was performed on CD4+ T cells from PBMCs. This CDR3 is CATSDPPHNEQFF. The DNA of the CDR3 is TGTGCCACCAGTGATCCTCCTCACAATGAGCAGTTCTTC.